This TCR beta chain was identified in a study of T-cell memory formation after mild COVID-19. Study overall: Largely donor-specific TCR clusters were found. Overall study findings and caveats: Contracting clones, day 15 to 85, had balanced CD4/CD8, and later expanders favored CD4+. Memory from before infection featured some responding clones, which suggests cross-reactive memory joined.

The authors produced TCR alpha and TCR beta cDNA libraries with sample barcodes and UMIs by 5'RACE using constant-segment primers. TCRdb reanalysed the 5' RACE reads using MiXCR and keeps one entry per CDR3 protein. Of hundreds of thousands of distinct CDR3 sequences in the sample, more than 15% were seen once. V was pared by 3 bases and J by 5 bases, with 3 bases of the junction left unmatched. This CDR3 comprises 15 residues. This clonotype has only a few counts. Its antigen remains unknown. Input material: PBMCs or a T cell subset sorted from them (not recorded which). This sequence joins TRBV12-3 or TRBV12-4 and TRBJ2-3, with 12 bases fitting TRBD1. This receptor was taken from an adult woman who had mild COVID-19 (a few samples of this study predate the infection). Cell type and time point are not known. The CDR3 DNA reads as TGTGCCAGCAGTTTGGGGACAGGGGGCGAAGATACGCAGTATTTT. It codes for CASSLGTGGEDTQYF.